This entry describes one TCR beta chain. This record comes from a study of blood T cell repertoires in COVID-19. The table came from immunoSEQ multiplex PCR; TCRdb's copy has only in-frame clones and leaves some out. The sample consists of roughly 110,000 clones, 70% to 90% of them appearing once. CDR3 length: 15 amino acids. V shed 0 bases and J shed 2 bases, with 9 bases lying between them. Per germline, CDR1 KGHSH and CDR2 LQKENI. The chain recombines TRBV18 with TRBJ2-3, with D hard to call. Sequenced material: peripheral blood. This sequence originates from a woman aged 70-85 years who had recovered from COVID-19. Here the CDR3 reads CASSPPSHLTDTQYF. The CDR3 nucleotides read TGTGCCAGCTCACCACCGTCACACCTCACAGATACGCAGTATTTT. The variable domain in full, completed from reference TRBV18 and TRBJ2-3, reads NAGVMQNPRHLVRRRGQEARLRCSPMKGHSHVYWYRQLPEEGLKFMVYLQKENIIDESGMPKERFSAEFPKEGPSILRIQQVVRGDSAAYFCASSPPSHLTDTQYFGPGTRLTVL.